This T cell receptor beta chain originates from a study of molecular identifiers for immune sequencing clone quantification. The germline gives CDR1 LNHDA, CDR2 SQIVND (reference sequence). The CDR3 sequence is 12 residues long. With 4 bases removed from V and 7 bases from J, the gap between germline ends came to 8 bases. This clonotype has a handful of counts. TCRdb reanalysed the PCR reads using MiXCR and keeps one entry per CDR3 protein. The profile shows more than 250,000 distinct CDR3 sequences, about a fifth of them singletons. The receptor's source is a human donor in good health. Some libraries in this study had Jurkat cell RNA spiked in. The J gene is TRBJ2-1, the V gene TRBV19, with D unclear. Material: naive CD8+ T cells from blood, with Jurkat cell RNA spiked in. Noted subset: FACS-sorted CD8+CD4-CCR7+CD45RA+ naive T cells. CDR3 sequence: CASSTWINEQFF. The DNA for the CDR3 is TGTGCCAGTAGTACCTGGATAAATGAGCAGTTCTTC.